The rows below give T cell receptor beta chains drawn from one sample of a study of blood T cell repertoires in COVID-19. This table comes from immunoSEQ multiplex PCR, and its TCRdb copy is limited to in-frame clones, with some not included. Seen here are some 70,000 clones, approximately 80% observed once, and the top ten hold 13%. Sequenced material: peripheral blood. Receptors were obtained from a man aged 45-60 years with COVID-19, enrolled during active disease. The CDR3 runs from the conserved cysteine through the conserved F or W. The D gene is left open where the match is weak. Rows may omit the clone size; those that give it use once, few, many or a size class.

J gene	V gene	D gene	clone size	CDR3 protein	CDR3 DNA
TRBJ2-3	TRBV11-2	-	-	CASSLSVGSPTDTQYF	TGTGCCAGCAGCTTGTCCGTGGGCAGCCCCACAGATACGCAGTATTTT
TRBJ2-7	TRBV28	-	-	CASKDSGSYEQYF	TGTGCCAGCAAGGACAGCGGATCCTACGAGCAGTACTTC
TRBJ1-4	TRBV4-1	-	few	CASSQEPGVNEKLFF	TGCGCCAGCAGCCAAGAACCCGGAGTTAATGAAAAACTGTTTTTT
TRBJ2-7	TRBV27	TRBD2	-	CASSPTSGGLEQYF	TGTGCCAGCAGCCCGACTAGCGGGGGCTTGGAGCAGTACTTC
TRBJ1-5	TRBV19	-	-	CANGDQPQHF	TGTGCTAATGGAGACCAGCCCCAGCATTTT
TRBJ2-5	TRBV5-1	-	few	CASRKEPYQETQYF	TGCGCCAGCAGGAAGGAGCCCTACCAAGAGACCCAGTACTTC
TRBJ2-1	TRBV2	TRBD2	-	CASSELAGYNEQFF	TGTGCCAGCAGTGAACTAGCGGGTTACAATGAGCAGTTCTTC
TRBJ2-4	TRBV12-3/TRBV12-4	-	-	CASSLSQGYIQYF	TGTGCCAGCAGTTTGTCCCAGGGTTACATTCAGTACTTC
TRBJ1-2	TRBV6-5	TRBD1	once	CASSPGTVNYGYTF	TGTGCCAGCAGTCCCGGGACAGTTAACTATGGCTACACCTTC
TRBJ1-2	TRBV28	TRBD1	-	CASSLTGANYGYTF	TGTGCCAGCAGCCTCACAGGGGCCAACTATGGCTACACCTTC
TRBJ2-1	TRBV19	-	-	CASSDYRGGRFF	TGTGCCAGTAGTGACTACAGGGGAGGTCGGTTCTTC
TRBJ2-2	TRBV15	TRBD1	-	CATSSPGGTSGELFF	TGTGCCACCAGCTCGCCAGGGGGTACGAGCGGGGAGCTGTTTTTT
TRBJ1-6	TRBV6-5	-	-	CASSYAGNSPLHF	TGTGCCAGCAGTTACGCAGGGAATTCACCCCTCCACTTT
TRBJ2-1	TRBV30	-	-	CAWSVWGGEQFF	TGTGCCTGGAGTGTATGGGGCGGTGAGCAGTTCTTC
TRBJ2-7	TRBV27	TRBD2	-	CASSLRLAGTYEQYF	TGTGCCAGCAGTTTAAGGCTAGCGGGAACCTACGAGCAGTACTTC
TRBJ1-2	TRBV28	-	-	CASRGLGHVNYGYTF	TGTGCCAGCAGGGGATTGGGACACGTTAACTATGGCTACACCTTC
TRBJ2-2	TRBV23-1	-	-	CERGHITGELFF	TGCGAAAGGGGCCACATCACCGGGGAGCTGTTTTTT
TRBJ2-3	TRBV29-1	TRBD2	-	CSVEDRASGGTDTQYF	TGCAGCGTTGAAGATCGAGCTAGCGGGGGCACAGATACGCAGTATTTT
TRBJ1-4	TRBV2	-	-	CAGKATDATNEKLFF	TGTGCCGGAAAGGCGACAGATGCAACTAATGAAAAACTGTTTTTT
TRBJ1-2	TRBV6-5	-	-	CASRWLGGGGYTF	TGTGCCAGCAGGTGGTTGGGGGGTGGTGGCTACACCTTC
TRBJ2-1	TRBV27	TRBD2	-	CASSTSTSGYYNEQFF	TGTGCCAGCAGTACCTCTACTAGCGGGTATTACAATGAGCAGTTCTTC
TRBJ1-1	TRBV30	-	-	CAWKRAAEAFF	TGTGCCTGGAAGCGGGCAGCTGAAGCTTTCTTT
TRBJ2-5	TRBV5-1	-	-	CASSLRGGETQYF	TGCGCCAGCAGCTTGAGGGGGGGAGAGACCCAGTACTTC
TRBJ2-1	TRBV5-8	TRBD2	-	CASSFSFGAGGNEQFF	TGTGCCAGCAGCTTTTCATTTGGTGCGGGAGGCAATGAGCAGTTCTTC
TRBJ2-3	TRBV27	TRBD2	few	CASSGRAEDTQYF	TGTGCCAGCAGTGGGAGGGCCGAGGATACGCAGTATTTT
TRBJ2-3	TRBV9	-	-	CASSTGLGNTDTQYF	TGTGCCAGCAGCACGGGACTGGGGAACACAGATACGCAGTATTTT
TRBJ2-3	TRBV30	-	-	CAWTSTDTQYF	TGTGCCTGGACCTCTACGGATACGCAGTATTTT
TRBJ2-7	TRBV19	-	-	CASSNHRDTTYEQYF	TGTGCCAGTAGTAATCACCGGGACACTACGTACGAGCAGTACTTC
TRBJ2-7	TRBV7-2	-	-	CASSSIYEQYF	TGTGCCAGCAGCTCAATCTACGAGCAGTACTTC
TRBJ1-4	TRBV7-2	-	-	CASSLVWGRSNEKLFF	TGTGCCAGCAGCTTAGTTTGGGGGCGGAGTAATGAAAAACTGTTTTTT
TRBJ2-7	TRBV5-1	-	-	CASSFPGFQPYEQYF	TGCGCCAGCAGCTTTCCAGGATTCCAACCCTACGAGCAGTACTTC
TRBJ1-5	TRBV6-5	TRBD1	once	CASRDRESNQPQHF	TGTGCCAGCAGAGACAGGGAAAGCAATCAGCCCCAGCATTTT
TRBJ2-3	TRBV5-4	-	-	CASSLGRELADTQYF	TGTGCCAGCAGCTTAGGACGGGAGCTAGCAGATACGCAGTATTTT
TRBJ2-5	TRBV4-1	TRBD2	-	CASSQVGKGGRVQETQYF	TGCGCCAGCAGCCAAGTAGGCAAGGGCGGGAGGGTCCAAGAGACCCAGTACTTC
TRBJ2-7	TRBV19	-	-	CASSLQDGSYEQYF	TGTGCCAGTAGCCTACAGGACGGGTCCTACGAGCAGTACTTC
TRBJ1-2	TRBV5-4	TRBD1	-	CASSWGQGSAYGYTF	TGTGCCAGCAGCTGGGGACAGGGATCCGCCTATGGCTACACCTTC
TRBJ1-2	TRBV6-5	-	-	CASSSTLGGGNYGYTF	TGTGCCAGCAGTTCCACCCTCGGTGGGGGCAACTATGGCTACACCTTC
TRBJ2-3	TRBV6-6	-	few	CASSPAGSGGLRDTQYF	TGTGCCAGCAGTCCCGCTGGGTCAGGGGGGTTAAGAGATACGCAGTATTTT
TRBJ2-2	TRBV7-3	-	-	CASSSSTGELFF	TGTGCCAGCAGCTCCTCGACCGGGGAGCTGTTTTTT
TRBJ2-7	TRBV3-1/TRBV3-2	-	-	CASRTGSSYEQYF	TGTGCCAGCAGGACGGGGAGCTCCTACGAGCAGTACTTC
TRBJ2-7	TRBV15	TRBD2	-	CATSSRAGGHEQYF	TGTGCCACCAGCAGCCGAGCGGGAGGTCACGAGCAGTACTTC
TRBJ2-7	TRBV5-1	TRBD2	-	CASSQLAGEPYEQYF	TGCGCCAGCAGCCAACTGGCGGGGGAACCTTACGAGCAGTACTTC
TRBJ1-4	TRBV15	-	-	CATSRDERFEKLFF	TGTGCCACCAGCAGAGATGAGAGGTTTGAAAAACTGTTTTTT
TRBJ1-1	TRBV4-1	TRBD1	-	CASSRRQGLMNTEAFF	TGCGCCAGCAGCCGCCGACAGGGGCTCATGAACACTGAAGCTTTCTTT
TRBJ2-7	TRBV19	-	-	CASSLGTQVSYEQYF	TGTGCCAGTAGTTTAGGGACACAAGTCTCCTACGAGCAGTACTTC
TRBJ1-5	TRBV19	-	-	CASSTERQISNQPQHF	TGTGCCAGTAGTACCGAACGACAGATTAGCAATCAGCCCCAGCATTTT
TRBJ2-1	TRBV7-9	-	-	CASSLALAGINNEQFF	TGTGCCAGCAGCTTAGCGCTGGCAGGAATCAACAATGAGCAGTTCTTC
TRBJ2-7	TRBV5-5	TRBD1	-	CASSPPTNRGSYEQYF	TGTGCCAGCAGCCCCCCCACGAACAGGGGCTCCTACGAGCAGTACTTC
TRBJ1-1	TRBV18	TRBD1	-	CASSPATGMNTEAFF	TGTGCCAGCTCACCCGCGACAGGGATGAACACTGAAGCTTTCTTT